Listed below are T cell receptor beta chains from one sample, sequenced in a study of blood T cell repertoires in COVID-19. TCRdb's copy holds only in-frame clones and misses some; the assay was immunoSEQ multiplex PCR. The sample comprises some 120,000 clones, 84% of which are singletons, and under 15% rests with the top ten. Sequencing input: peripheral blood. The receptors derive from a woman aged 25 to 39 who had recovered from COVID-19. Both conserved end residues are part of each CDR3. The D gene is left open where the match is weak. Rows give clone size only sometimes, using once, few, many, or a class for an expanded clone.

size: -; J: TRBJ1-2; V: TRBV6-1; D: -; CDR3: CASSEARVFGGYTF; DNA: TGTGCCAGCAGTGAAGCGCGGGTCTTCGGTGGCTACACCTTC
size: -; J: TRBJ2-2; V: TRBV2; D: -; CDR3: CASSGERPTGELFF; DNA: TGTGCCAGCAGTGGGGAGCGACCGACCGGGGAGCTGTTTTTT
size: -; J: TRBJ2-7; V: TRBV11-2; D: TRBD2; CDR3: CASSLDSGGSYPYF; DNA: TGTGCCAGCAGCTTAGATAGCGGGGGCTCGTATCCTTACTTC
size: -; J: TRBJ2-5; V: TRBV5-1; D: -; CDR3: CASSLGGTYQETQYF; DNA: TGCGCCAGCAGCTTGGGAGGTACATACCAAGAGACCCAGTACTTC
size: -; J: TRBJ2-1; V: TRBV18; D: -; CDR3: CASSPITGHLTYNEQFF; DNA: TGTGCCAGCTCACCAATAACGGGACACCTCACCTACAATGAGCAGTTCTTC
size: few; J: TRBJ2-7; V: TRBV25-1; D: TRBD1; CDR3: CASSEAGTGGYEQYF; DNA: TGTGCCAGCAGTGAGGCCGGGACAGGGGGCTACGAGCAGTACTTC
size: -; J: TRBJ2-7; V: TRBV6-5; D: -; CDR3: CASGVPSDSSYEQYF; DNA: TGTGCCAGCGGAGTCCCTAGCGACAGCTCCTACGAGCAGTACTTC
size: -; J: TRBJ1-1; V: TRBV6-5; D: -; CDR3: CASSTEPRNTEAFF; DNA: TGTGCCAGCAGTACGGAGCCTAGGAACACTGAAGCTTTCTTT
size: once; J: TRBJ2-3; V: TRBV21-1; D: -; CDR3: CASSCGTSGKDTQYF; DNA: TGTGCCAGCAGCTGCGGGACTAGCGGCAAAGATACGCAGTATTTT
size: -; J: TRBJ2-5; V: TRBV11-2; D: TRBD2; CDR3: CASSPPGGGQETQYF; DNA: TGTGCCAGCAGCCCCCCGGGGGGAGGGCAAGAGACCCAGTACTTC
size: -; J: TRBJ1-5; V: TRBV6-5; D: -; CDR3: CASSYDRTSPQHF; DNA: TGTGCCAGCAGTTATGACAGGACGTCCCCCCAGCATTTT
size: many; J: TRBJ2-7; V: TRBV6-5; D: TRBD1; CDR3: CASSHSGDRVSSEQYF; DNA: TGTGCCAGCAGTCACTCGGGGGACAGGGTATCGTCGGAGCAGTACTTC
size: -; J: TRBJ1-4; V: TRBV4-1; D: -; CDR3: CASSQLATNEKLFF; DNA: TGCGCCAGCAGCCAACTTGCAACTAATGAAAAACTGTTTTTT
size: -; J: TRBJ1-1; V: TRBV10-1; D: TRBD1; CDR3: CASSEGTGANTEAFF; DNA: TGCGCCAGCAGTGAGGGGACAGGTGCGAACACTGAAGCTTTCTTT
size: once; J: TRBJ2-5; V: TRBV15; D: -; CDR3: CATGGHTPGAQYF; DNA: TGTGCCACCGGAGGTCATACCCCGGGGGCCCAGTACTTC
size: -; J: TRBJ2-5; V: TRBV28; D: TRBD2; CDR3: CASSSHLGLAGVRQETQYF; DNA: TGTGCCAGCAGTTCCCACCTTGGACTAGCGGGAGTTCGGCAAGAGACCCAGTACTTC
size: few; J: TRBJ1-2; V: TRBV13; D: -; CDR3: CASSFHESYGYTF; DNA: TGTGCCAGCAGCTTCCACGAGAGCTACGGCTACACCTTC
size: -; J: TRBJ2-7; V: TRBV5-4; D: TRBD2; CDR3: CASSSGTSPREQYF; DNA: TGTGCCAGCAGCTCCGGGACTAGTCCCCGCGAGCAGTACTTC
size: -; J: TRBJ2-2; V: TRBV13; D: TRBD1; CDR3: CASSILTTGTNTGELFF; DNA: TGTGCCAGCAGCATCCTAACGACAGGGACGAACACCGGGGAGCTGTTTTTT
size: -; J: TRBJ1-4; V: TRBV27; D: -; CDR3: CASSPPGGTIREKLFF; DNA: TGTGCCAGCAGTCCCCCCGGAGGGACTATCAGGGAAAAACTGTTTTTT
size: -; J: TRBJ2-5; V: TRBV5-1; D: -; CDR3: CASSLVSGKETQYF; DNA: TGCGCCAGCAGCTTGGTTTCAGGGAAAGAGACCCAGTACTTC
size: -; J: TRBJ2-1; V: TRBV6-5; D: -; CDR3: CASSPLYGSYNEQFF; DNA: TGTGCCAGCAGTCCCCTTTACGGCTCCTACAATGAGCAGTTCTTC
size: -; J: TRBJ2-1; V: TRBV19; D: TRBD2; CDR3: CASSPSSGRGNEQFF; DNA: TGTGCCAGTAGTCCTAGCAGCGGGAGGGGCAATGAGCAGTTCTTC
size: -; J: TRBJ2-7; V: TRBV13; D: TRBD2; CDR3: CASSSSGGTYEQYF; DNA: TGTGCCAGCAGCTCGAGCGGGGGTACCTACGAGCAGTACTTC
size: -; J: TRBJ2-7; V: TRBV9; D: -; CDR3: CASSATGDLYF; DNA: TGTGCCAGCAGCGCTACAGGGGACTTGTACTTC
size: -; J: TRBJ2-2; V: TRBV6-4; D: TRBD2; CDR3: CASSPGLAGDNTGELFF; DNA: TGTGCCAGCAGCCCGGGACTAGCGGGGGACAACACCGGGGAGCTGTTTTTT
size: -; J: TRBJ2-1; V: TRBV9; D: TRBD2; CDR3: CASSVGSGAYNEQFF; DNA: TGTGCCAGCAGCGTAGGCAGCGGGGCGTACAATGAGCAGTTCTTC
size: -; J: TRBJ2-1; V: TRBV19; D: -; CDR3: CASSIDYYNEQFF; DNA: TGTGCCAGTAGTATAGACTACTACAATGAGCAGTTCTTC
size: -; J: TRBJ2-7; V: TRBV10-3; D: TRBD1; CDR3: CAISDGTRGTDGQYF; DNA: TGTGCCATCAGTGACGGCACCCGAGGGACAGACGGGCAGTACTTC
size: -; J: TRBJ2-3; V: TRBV13; D: TRBD1; CDR3: CASSLRRGPTDTQYF; DNA: TGTGCCAGCAGCTTACGTAGGGGGCCCACAGATACGCAGTATTTT
size: -; J: TRBJ2-7; V: TRBV15; D: -; CDR3: CATSRDDGDYEQYF; DNA: TGTGCCACCAGCAGAGATGACGGAGACTACGAGCAGTACTTC
size: -; J: TRBJ1-2; V: TRBV6-5; D: -; CDR3: CASSYSLQDPVGFTF; DNA: TGTGCCAGCAGTTACTCGCTACAGGACCCTGTTGGGTTCACCTTC
size: -; J: TRBJ1-1; V: TRBV3-1/TRBV3-2; D: -; CDR3: CASSHLGGTEAFF; DNA: TGTGCCAGCAGCCATCTCGGGGGTACTGAAGCTTTCTTT
size: few; J: TRBJ1-6; V: TRBV3-1/TRBV3-2; D: -; CDR3: CASSHKGGGSSYNSPLHF; DNA: TGTGCCAGCAGCCATAAAGGAGGAGGGAGCTCCTATAATTCACCCCTCCACTTT
size: -; J: TRBJ2-7; V: TRBV3-1/TRBV3-2; D: TRBD2; CDR3: CASSQHPSGGPYEQYF; DNA: TGTGCCAGCAGCCAACACCCTAGCGGGGGTCCCTACGAGCAGTACTTC
size: -; J: TRBJ2-7; V: TRBV21-1; D: -; CDR3: CASSKAVGDAPYEQYF; DNA: TGTGCCAGCAGCAAAGCGGTAGGAGATGCGCCCTACGAGCAGTACTTC
size: -; J: TRBJ1-1; V: TRBV7-2; D: -; CDR3: CASSPTDRNTEAFF; DNA: TGTGCCAGCAGCCCCACGGACAGGAACACTGAAGCTTTCTTT
size: many; J: TRBJ2-1; V: TRBV14; D: TRBD2; CDR3: CASSQWTSGDNEQFF; DNA: TGTGCCAGCAGCCAATGGACTAGCGGGGACAATGAGCAGTTCTTC
size: -; J: TRBJ1-2; V: TRBV6-5; D: -; CDR3: CASSRNPSDSGYTF; DNA: TGTGCCAGCAGTCGGAATCCCTCAGACTCTGGCTACACCTTC
size: -; J: TRBJ1-1; V: TRBV5-6; D: TRBD1; CDR3: CASRTRQGLRGTEAFF; DNA: TGTGCCAGCAGGACGAGACAGGGTTTGAGGGGTACTGAAGCTTTCTTT
size: -; J: TRBJ1-1; V: TRBV19; D: -; CDR3: CASSMSYSNTEAFF; DNA: TGTGCCAGTAGTATGAGCTACTCGAACACTGAAGCTTTCTTT
size: many; J: TRBJ2-1; V: TRBV19; D: TRBD2; CDR3: CASSISAGGPNEQFF; DNA: TGTGCCAGTAGTATATCAGCGGGGGGGCCCAATGAGCAGTTCTTC
size: few; J: TRBJ1-3; V: TRBV20-1; D: -; CDR3: CSASNRFIGNTIYF; DNA: TGCAGTGCTAGTAACAGGTTCATAGGAAACACCATATATTTT
size: -; J: TRBJ2-3; V: TRBV11-2; D: -; CDR3: CASSSVRGTSTDTQYF; DNA: TGTGCCAGCAGCTCCGTTCGGGGGACCTCCACAGATACGCAGTATTTT
size: -; J: TRBJ1-1; V: TRBV5-1; D: -; CDR3: CASSPTPPNTEAFF; DNA: TGCGCCAGCAGCCCCACACCGCCGAACACTGAAGCTTTCTTT
size: -; J: TRBJ1-2; V: TRBV10-2; D: TRBD1; CDR3: CASTQTGTMRYGYTF; DNA: TGCGCCAGCACTCAGACAGGGACCATGCGCTATGGCTACACCTTC